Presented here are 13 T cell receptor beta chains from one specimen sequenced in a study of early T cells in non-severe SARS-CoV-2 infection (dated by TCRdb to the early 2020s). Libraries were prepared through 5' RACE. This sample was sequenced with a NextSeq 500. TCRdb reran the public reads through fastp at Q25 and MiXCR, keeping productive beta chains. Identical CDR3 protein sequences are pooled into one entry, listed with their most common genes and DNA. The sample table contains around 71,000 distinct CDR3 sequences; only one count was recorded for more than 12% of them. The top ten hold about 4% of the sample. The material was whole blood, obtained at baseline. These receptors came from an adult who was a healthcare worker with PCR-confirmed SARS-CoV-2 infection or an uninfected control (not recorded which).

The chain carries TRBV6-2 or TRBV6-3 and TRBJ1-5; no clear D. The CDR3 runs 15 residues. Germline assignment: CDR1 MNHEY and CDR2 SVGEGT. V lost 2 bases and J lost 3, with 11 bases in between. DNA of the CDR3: TGTGCCAGCAGTTACCAAGGGTTACCCAATCAGCCCCAGCATTTT. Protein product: CASSYQGLPNQPQHF.

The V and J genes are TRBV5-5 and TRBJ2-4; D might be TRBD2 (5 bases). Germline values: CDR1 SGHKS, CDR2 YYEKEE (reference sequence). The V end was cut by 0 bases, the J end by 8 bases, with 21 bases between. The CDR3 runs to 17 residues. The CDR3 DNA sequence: TGTGCCAGCAGCTTGGTGCGTTCCGGGCCGCTCGGGGACATTCAGTACTTC. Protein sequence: CASSLVRSGPLGDIQYF.

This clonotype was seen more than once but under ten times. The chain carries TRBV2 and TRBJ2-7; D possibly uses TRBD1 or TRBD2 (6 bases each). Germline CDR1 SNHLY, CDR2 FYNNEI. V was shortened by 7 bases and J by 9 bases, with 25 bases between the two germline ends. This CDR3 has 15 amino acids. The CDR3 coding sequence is TGTGCCAGCACCGAGCGGACCCTCTTACAGGGAGGGCAGTACTTC. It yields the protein CASTERTLLQGGQYF.

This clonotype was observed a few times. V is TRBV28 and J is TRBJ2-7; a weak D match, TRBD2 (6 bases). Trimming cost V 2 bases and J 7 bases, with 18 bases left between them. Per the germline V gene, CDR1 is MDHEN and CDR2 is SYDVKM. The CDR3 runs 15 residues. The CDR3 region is CASSLRRVRPVEQYF. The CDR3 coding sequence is TGTGCCAGCAGTTTAAGGAGGGTTCGACCGGTGGAGCAGTACTTC. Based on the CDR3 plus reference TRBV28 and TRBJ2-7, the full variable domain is DVKVTQSSRYLVKRTGEKVFLECVQDMDHENMFWYRQDPGLGLRLIYFSYDVKMKEKGDIPEGYSVSREKKERFSLILESASTNQTSMYLCASSLRRVRPVEQYFGPGTRLTVT.

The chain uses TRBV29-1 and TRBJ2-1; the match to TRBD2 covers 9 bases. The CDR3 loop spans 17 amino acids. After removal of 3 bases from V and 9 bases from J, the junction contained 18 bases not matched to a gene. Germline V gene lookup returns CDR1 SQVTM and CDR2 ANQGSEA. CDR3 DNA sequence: TGCAGCGTTGAGGGGGCCGACGGGCGGGAGGGCCTGACTGAGCAGTTCTTC. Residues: CSVEGADGREGLTEQFF.

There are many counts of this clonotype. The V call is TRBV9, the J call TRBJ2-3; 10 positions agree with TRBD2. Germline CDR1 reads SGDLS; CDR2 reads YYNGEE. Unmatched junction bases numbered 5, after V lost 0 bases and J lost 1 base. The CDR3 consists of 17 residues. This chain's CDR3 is CASSVELGTSGTDTQYF. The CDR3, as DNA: TGTGCCAGCAGCGTAGAGTTAGGGACTAGCGGCACAGATACGCAGTATTTT.

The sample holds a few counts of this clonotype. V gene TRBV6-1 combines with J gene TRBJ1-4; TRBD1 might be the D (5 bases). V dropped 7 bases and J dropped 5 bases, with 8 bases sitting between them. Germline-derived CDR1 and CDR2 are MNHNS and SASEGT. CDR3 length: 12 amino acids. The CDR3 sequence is CASNRLNEKLFF. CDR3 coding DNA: TGTGCCAGCAACAGGTTAAATGAAAAACTGTTTTTT.

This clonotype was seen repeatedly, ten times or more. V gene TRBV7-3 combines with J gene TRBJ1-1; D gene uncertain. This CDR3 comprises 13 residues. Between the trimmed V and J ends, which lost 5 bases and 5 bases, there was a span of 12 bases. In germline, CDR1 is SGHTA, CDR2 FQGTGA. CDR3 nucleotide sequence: TGTGCCAGCAGCCCGCAGGTGGGTACTGAAGCTTTCTTT. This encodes CASSPQVGTEAFF. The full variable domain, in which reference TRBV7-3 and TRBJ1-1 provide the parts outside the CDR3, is GAGVSQTPSNKVTEKGKYVELRCDPISGHTALYWYRQSLGQGPEFLIYFQGTGAADDSGLPNDRFFAVRPEGSVSTLKIQRTERGDSAVYLCASSPQVGTEAFFGQGTRLTVV.

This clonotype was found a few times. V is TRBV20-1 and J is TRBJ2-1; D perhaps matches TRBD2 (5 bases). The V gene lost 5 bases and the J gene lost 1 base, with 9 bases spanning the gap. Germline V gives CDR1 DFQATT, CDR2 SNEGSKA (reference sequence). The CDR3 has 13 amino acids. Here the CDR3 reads CSAPTSSYNEQFF. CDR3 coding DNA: TGCAGTGCTCCTACTAGTTCCTACAATGAGCAGTTCTTC.

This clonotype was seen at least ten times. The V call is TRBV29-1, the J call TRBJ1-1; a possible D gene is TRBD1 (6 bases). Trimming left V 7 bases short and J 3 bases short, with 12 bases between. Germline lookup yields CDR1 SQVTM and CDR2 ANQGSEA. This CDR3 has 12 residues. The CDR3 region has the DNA TGCAGCGCCGGGGGCTCGGACACTGAAGCTTTCTTT. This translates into CSAGGSDTEAFF.

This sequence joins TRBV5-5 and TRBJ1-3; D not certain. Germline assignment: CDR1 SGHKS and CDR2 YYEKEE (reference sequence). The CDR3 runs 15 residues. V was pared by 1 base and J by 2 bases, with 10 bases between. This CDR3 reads CASSLLSETGNTIYF. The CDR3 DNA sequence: TGTGCCAGCAGCTTGCTCAGTGAGACTGGAAACACCATATATTTT.

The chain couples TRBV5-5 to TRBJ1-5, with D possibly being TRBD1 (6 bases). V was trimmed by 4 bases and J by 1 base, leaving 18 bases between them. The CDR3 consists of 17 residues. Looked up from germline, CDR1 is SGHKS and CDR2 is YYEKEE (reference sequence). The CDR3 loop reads CASSPSFQTGSNQPQHF. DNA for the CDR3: TGTGCCAGCAGCCCATCTTTTCAGACAGGCAGCAATCAGCCCCAGCATTTT.

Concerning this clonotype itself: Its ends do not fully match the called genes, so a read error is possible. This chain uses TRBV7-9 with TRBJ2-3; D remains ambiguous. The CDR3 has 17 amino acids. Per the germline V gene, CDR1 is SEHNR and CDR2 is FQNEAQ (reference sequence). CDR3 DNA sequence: TGTGCCAGCAGGTTAGAGTATTTTAGGACGTACACAGATACGCAGTATTTT. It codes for CASRLEYFRTYTDTQYF.